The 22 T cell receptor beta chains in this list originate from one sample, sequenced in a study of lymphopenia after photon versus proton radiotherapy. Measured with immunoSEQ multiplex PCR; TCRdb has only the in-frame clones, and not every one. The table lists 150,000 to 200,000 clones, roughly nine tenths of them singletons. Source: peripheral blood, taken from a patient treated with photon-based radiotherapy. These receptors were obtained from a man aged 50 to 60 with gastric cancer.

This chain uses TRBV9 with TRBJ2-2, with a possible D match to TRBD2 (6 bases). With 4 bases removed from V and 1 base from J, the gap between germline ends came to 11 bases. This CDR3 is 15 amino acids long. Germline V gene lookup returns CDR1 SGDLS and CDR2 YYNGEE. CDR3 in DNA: TGTGCCAGCAGCTTGGGACTGCTGAACACCGGGGAGCTGTTTTTT. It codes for CASSLGLLNTGELFF.

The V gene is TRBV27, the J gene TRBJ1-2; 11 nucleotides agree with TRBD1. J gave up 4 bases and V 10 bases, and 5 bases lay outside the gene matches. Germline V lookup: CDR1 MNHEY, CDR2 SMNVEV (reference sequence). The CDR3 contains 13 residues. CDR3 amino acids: CATRTGGPYGYTF. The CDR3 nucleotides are TGTGCCACCAGGACAGGGGGCCCCTATGGCTACACCTTC.

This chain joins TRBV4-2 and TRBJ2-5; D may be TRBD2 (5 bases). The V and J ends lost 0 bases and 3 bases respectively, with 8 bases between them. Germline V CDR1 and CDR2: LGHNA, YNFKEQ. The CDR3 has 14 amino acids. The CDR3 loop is CASSQDGGEETQYF. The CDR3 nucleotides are TGTGCCAGCAGCCAAGATGGAGGAGAAGAGACCCAGTACTTC.

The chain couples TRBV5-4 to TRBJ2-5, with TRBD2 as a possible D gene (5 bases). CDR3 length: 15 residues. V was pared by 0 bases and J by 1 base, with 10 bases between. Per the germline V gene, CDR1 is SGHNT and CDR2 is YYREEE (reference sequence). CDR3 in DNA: TGTGCCAGCAGCTTGGCTGGGCGGGTCCAAGAGACCCAGTACTTC. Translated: CASSLAGRVQETQYF. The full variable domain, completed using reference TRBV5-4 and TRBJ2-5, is ETGVTQSPTHLIKTRGQQVTLRCSSQSGHNTVSWYQQALGQGPQFIFQYYREEENGRGNFPPRFSGLQFPNYSSELNVNALELDDSALYLCASSLAGRVQETQYFGPGTRLLVL.

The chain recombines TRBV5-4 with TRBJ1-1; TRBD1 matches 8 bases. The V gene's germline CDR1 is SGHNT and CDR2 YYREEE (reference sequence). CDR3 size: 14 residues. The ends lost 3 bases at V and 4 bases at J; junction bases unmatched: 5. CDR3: CASSWGTGGTEAFF. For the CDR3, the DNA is TGTGCCAGCAGCTGGGGAACAGGGGGCACTGAAGCTTTCTTT.

The CDR3 spells CASSVGGGIPYEQYF. CDR3 nucleotides: TGTGCCAGCAGCGTAGGGGGAGGGATCCCCTACGAGCAGTACTTC. The chain recombines TRBV9 with TRBJ2-7, with 7 nucleotides matching TRBD2. J gave up 2 bases and V 0 bases, and 5 bases lay outside the gene matches. The CDR3 spans 15 residues. Germline-derived CDR1 and CDR2 are SGDLS and YYNGEE. The full variable domain, completed using reference TRBV9 and TRBJ2-7, is DSGVTQTPKHLITATGQRVTLRCSPRSGDLSVYWYQQSLDQGLQFLIQYYNGEERAKGNILERFSAQQFPDLHSELNLSSLELGDSALYFCASSVGGGIPYEQYFGPGTRLTVT.

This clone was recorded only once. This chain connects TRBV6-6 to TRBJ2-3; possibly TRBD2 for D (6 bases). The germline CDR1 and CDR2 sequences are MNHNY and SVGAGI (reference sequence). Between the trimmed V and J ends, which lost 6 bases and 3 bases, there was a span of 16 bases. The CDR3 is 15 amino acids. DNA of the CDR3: TGTGCCAGCAGGCCCGGCGGAGGGCCGACAGATACGCAGTATTTT. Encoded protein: CASRPGGGPTDTQYF.

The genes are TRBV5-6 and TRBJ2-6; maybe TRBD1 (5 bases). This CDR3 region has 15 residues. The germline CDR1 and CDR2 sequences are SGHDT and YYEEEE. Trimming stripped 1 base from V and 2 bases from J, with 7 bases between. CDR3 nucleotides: TGTGCCAGCAGCTTGAAAGGGGCTGGGGCCAACGTCCTGACTTTC. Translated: CASSLKGAGANVLTF.

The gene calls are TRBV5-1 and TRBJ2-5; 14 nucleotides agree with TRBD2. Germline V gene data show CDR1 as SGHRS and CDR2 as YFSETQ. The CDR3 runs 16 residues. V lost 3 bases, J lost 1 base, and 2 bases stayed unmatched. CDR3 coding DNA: TGCGCCAGCAGCTACGGGACTAGCGGGAGCCAAGAGACCCAGTACTTC. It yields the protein CASSYGTSGSQETQYF.

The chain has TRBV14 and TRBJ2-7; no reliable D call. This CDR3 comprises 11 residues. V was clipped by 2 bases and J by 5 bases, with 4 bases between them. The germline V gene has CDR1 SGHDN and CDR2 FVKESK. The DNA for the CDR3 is TGTGCCAGCAGCCAACGCAACGAGCAGTACTTC. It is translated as CASSQRNEQYF.

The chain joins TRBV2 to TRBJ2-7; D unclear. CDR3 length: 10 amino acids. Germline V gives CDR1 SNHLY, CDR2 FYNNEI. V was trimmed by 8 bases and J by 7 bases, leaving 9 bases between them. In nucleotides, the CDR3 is TGTGCCAGCCTTACAGAGGAGCAGTACTTC. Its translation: CASLTEEQYF.

The CDR3 here is CAFSLGQGMVYGYTF. The CDR3 nucleotides read TGTGCCTTCTCACTCGGACAGGGGATGGTCTATGGCTACACCTTC. The chain couples TRBV30 to TRBJ1-2, with TRBD1 identical over 9 bases. Per the germline V gene, CDR1 is GTSNPN and CDR2 is SVGIG (reference sequence). The J segment lost 4 bases and the V segment lost 7 bases, leaving 13 bases of the junction unmatched. The CDR3 is made up of 15 amino acids.

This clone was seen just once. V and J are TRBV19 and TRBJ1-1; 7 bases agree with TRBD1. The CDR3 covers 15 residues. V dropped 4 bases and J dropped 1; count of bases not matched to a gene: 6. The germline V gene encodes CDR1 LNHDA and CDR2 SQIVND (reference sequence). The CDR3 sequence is CASSRTGQANTEAFF. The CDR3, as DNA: TGTGCCAGTAGTAGAACCGGACAGGCGAACACTGAAGCTTTCTTT.

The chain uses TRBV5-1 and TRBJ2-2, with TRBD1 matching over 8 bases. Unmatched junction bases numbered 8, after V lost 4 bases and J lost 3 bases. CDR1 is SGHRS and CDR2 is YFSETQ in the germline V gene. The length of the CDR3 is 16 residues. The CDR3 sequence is CASSIPGGSYTGELFF. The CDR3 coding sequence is TGCGCCAGCAGCATACCAGGGGGCTCCTACACCGGGGAGCTGTTTTTT.

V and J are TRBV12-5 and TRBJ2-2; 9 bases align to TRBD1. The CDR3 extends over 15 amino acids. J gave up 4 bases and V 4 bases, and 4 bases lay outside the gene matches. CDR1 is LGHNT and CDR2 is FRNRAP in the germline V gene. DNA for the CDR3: TGTGCTAGTGGTTCCGGACAGGGGTTCACCGGGGAGCTGTTTTTT. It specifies CASGSGQGFTGELFF.

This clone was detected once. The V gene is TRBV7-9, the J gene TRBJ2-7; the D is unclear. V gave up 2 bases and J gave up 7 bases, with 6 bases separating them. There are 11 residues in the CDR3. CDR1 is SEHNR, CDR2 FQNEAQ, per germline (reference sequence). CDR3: CASSLIGEQYF. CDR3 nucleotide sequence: TGTGCCAGCAGCTTAATCGGGGAGCAGTACTTC.

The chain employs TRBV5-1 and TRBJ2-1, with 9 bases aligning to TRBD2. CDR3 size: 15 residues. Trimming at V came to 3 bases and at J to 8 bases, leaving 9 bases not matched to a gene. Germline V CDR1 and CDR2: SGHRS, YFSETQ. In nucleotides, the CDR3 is TGCGCCAGCAGCTCGAGCGGGAGGAGCTTCGATGAGCAGTTCTTC. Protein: CASSSSGRSFDEQFF.

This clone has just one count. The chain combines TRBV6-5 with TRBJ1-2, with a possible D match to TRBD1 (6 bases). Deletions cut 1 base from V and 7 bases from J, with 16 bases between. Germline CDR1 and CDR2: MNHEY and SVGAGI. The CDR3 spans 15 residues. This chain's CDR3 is CASSYLSGGSFGYTF. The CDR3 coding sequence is TGTGCCAGCAGTTACTTGTCGGGGGGCAGCTTTGGCTACACCTTC.

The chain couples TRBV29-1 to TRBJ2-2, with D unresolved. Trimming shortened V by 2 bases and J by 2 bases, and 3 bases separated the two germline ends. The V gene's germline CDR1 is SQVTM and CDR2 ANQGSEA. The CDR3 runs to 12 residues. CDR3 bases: TGCAGCGTTGAATACAACACCGGGGAGCTGTTTTTT. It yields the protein CSVEYNTGELFF.

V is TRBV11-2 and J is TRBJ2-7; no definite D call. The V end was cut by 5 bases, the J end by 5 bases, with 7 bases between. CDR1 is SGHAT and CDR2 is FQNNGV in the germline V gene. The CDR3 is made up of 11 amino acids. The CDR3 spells CASSLVDEQYF. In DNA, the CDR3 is TGTGCCAGCAGCCTTGTGGACGAGCAGTACTTC.

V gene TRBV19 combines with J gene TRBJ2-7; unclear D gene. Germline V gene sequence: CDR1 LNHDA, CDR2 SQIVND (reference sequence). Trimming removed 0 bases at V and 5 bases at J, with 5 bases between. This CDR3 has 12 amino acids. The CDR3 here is CASSIDHDEQYF. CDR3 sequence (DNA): TGTGCCAGTAGTATAGATCACGACGAGCAGTACTTC.

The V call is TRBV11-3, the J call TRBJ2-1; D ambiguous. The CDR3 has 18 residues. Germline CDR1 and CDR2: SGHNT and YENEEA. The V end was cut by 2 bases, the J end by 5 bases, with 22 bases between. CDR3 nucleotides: TGTGCCAGCAGCTTAAATCATTTGGGAACCCCTGGGGACAATGAGCAGTTCTTC. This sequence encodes CASSLNHLGTPGDNEQFF. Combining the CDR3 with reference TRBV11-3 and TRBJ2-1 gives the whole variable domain EAGVVQSPRYKIIEKKQPVAFWCNPISGHNTLYWYLQNLGQGPELLIRYENEEAVDDSQLPKDRFSAERLKGVDSTLKIQPAELGDSAVYLCASSLNHLGTPGDNEQFFGPGTRLTVL.